This TCR beta chain was sequenced for a study of T cell changes during pregnancy in multiple sclerosis. V dropped 0 bases and J dropped 7 bases, with 9 bases sitting between them. The germline V gene has CDR1 GTSNPN and CDR2 SVGIG (reference sequence). The CDR3 runs to 12 residues. Sequencing used immunoSEQ multiplex PCR; TCRdb keeps in-frame clones, though not all of them. The sample lists fewer than 65,000 clones, roughly nine tenths occurring once. This clone appeared a few times. This chain uses TRBV30 with TRBJ1-1; D is possibly TRBD1 (5 bases). The receptor was derived from a female donor in good health, enrolled as a control in a pregnancy study. The sample consisted of peripheral blood, taken in the first trimester of pregnancy. CDR3 coding DNA: TGTGCCTGGAGTGTACGGGGGGATGAAGCTTTCTTT. Its translation: CAWSVRGDEAFF.